This T cell receptor (beta chain) originates from a study of T-cell reconstitution after alpha-beta-depleted transplantation in children. This CDR3 spans 14 amino acids. Trimming at V came to 2 bases and at J to 3 bases, leaving 4 bases not matched to a gene. Findings of the study overall: From newly produced T cells came most of the T-cell counts and diversity one year after transplant. By about two months after transplant, alpha-beta T cells reportedly arose from several hundred graft clones that had expanded. Surviving recipient cells, namely T cells and thymic progenitors, were the source of high day-60 TCRbeta diversity in some patients.

Library preparation (for TCRbeta) was performed with unique molecular identifiers. TCRdb fed the PCR reads into MiXCR, producing one record per CDR3 protein. This table holds fewer than 450,000 distinct CDR3 sequences, around 16% found once. This clonotype was counted a few times. Its antigen remains unknown. The sequences come from PBMCs, mostly from graft donor cells, collected 360 days after TCRalphabeta/CD19-depleted stem cell transplant. The TCR sequence derives from a male patient aged 2-10 years who had a stem cell transplant for acute lymphoblastic leukemia, so the T cells may come from the graft donor. The V and J genes are TRBV12-3 or TRBV12-4 and TRBJ2-7; the match to TRBD1 covers 7 bases. The CDR3 sequence: CASSLPGTDYEQYF. The CDR3 nucleotides are TGTGCCAGCAGTTTACCCGGGACAGACTACGAGCAGTACTTC.